This T cell receptor beta chain was found in a study of monozygotic twins with inflammatory bowel disease. Eight separate reactions per sample yielded the cDNA. cDNA encoding TCRalpha and TCRbeta underwent two nested PCRs of approximately 16 and 10 cycles, each of which was followed by bead purification. One entry per CDR3 protein, without DNA, is what TCRdb gives after re-calling the 5' RACE reads. Its clone listing holds 88,000 or so distinct CDR3 sequences. Concerning this clonotype itself: Its target is not known.

This CDR3 region has 14 residues. The germline V gene encodes CDR1 LNHDA and CDR2 SQIVND (reference sequence). Study outcomes and limitations: The authors found no support for a single strong IBD-associated signal or clonotype.

This rearrangement joins TRBV19 to TRBJ2-2; without DNA, the TCRdb call of TRBD1 cannot be checked. This receptor was taken from a human donor with ulcerative colitis or Crohn's disease, or a healthy co-twin of an affected twin (not recorded which). Sequenced material: blood. The CDR3 reads CASSMIQGVGELFF.